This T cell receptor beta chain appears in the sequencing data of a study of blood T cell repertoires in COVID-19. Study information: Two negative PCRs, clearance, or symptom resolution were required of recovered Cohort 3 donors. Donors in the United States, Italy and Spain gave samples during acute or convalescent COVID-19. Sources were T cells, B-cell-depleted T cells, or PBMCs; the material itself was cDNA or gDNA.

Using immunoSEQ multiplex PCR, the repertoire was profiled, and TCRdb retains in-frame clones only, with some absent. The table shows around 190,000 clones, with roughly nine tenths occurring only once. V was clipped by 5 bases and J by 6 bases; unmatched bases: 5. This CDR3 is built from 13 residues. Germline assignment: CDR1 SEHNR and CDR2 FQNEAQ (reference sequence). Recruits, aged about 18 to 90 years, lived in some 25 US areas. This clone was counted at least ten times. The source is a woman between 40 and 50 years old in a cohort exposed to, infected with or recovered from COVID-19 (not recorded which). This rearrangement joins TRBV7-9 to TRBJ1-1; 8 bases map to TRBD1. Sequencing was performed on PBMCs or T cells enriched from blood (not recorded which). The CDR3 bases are TGTGCCAGCAGCAAGGGACAGGACCCTGAAGCTTTCTTT. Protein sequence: CASSKGQDPEAFF.